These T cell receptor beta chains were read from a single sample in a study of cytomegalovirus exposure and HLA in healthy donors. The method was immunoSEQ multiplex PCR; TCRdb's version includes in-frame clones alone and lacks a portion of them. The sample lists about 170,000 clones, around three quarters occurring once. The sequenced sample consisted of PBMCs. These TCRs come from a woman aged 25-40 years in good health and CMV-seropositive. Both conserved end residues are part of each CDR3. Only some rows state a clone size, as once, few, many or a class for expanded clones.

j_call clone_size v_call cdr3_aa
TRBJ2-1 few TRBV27 CATKRTGGYNEQFF
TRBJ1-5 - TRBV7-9 CASTYSNQPQHF
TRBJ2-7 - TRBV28 CASSITPVAYEQYF
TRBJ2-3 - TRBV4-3 CASSPDLNTDTQYF
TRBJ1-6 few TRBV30 CAWSVWDRPNSPLHF
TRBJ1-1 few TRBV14 CASSQEGEEAFF
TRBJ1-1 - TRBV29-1 CSAGGDRGRVFF
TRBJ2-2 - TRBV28 CASSSRIGNTGELFF
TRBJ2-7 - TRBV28 CASSLASGAYEQYF
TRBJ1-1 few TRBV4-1 CASSQDQSGTEAFF
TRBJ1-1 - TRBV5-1 CASSLVGQGNTEAFF
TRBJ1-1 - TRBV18 CASSTDRNTEAFF
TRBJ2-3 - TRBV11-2 CASKGAGDWDTQYF
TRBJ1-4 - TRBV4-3 CASSQEGANEKLFF
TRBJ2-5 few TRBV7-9 CASSSYRGEYQETQYF
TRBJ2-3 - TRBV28 CASSLAGQNTDTQYF
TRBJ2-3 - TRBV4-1 CASSRRWTSDTDTQYF
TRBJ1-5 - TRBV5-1 CASSPGQDNQPQHF
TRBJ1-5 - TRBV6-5 CASSYSSGSNQPQHF
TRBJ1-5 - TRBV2 CASGSGSNQPQHF
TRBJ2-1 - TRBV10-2 CASSGTYNEQFF
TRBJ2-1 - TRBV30 CACRDAGLAGVNEQFF
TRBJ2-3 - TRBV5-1 CASSLVAGSPSTDTQYF
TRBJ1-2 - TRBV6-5 CASSYSSRYGYTF
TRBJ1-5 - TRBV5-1 CASSFPRQGDQPQHF
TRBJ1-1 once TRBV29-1 CSATRGRQVGVNTEAFF
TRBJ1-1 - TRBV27 CASSLVMGAEAFF
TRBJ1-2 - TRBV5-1 CASSEGQGIVYDGYTF
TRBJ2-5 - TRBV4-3 CASSQELAGEGETQYF
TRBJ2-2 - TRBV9 CASSPQGTGYTGELFF
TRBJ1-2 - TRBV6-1 CASTTGQGSSGYTF
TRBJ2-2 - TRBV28 CASSLLAGGPFSTGELFF
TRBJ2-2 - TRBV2 CASSLHRAAGELFF
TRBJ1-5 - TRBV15 CATSPNRNQPQHF
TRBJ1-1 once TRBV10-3 CAISEGDDREAFF
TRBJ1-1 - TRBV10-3 CAISESTGKSSNTEAFF
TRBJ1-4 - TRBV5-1 CASSLGDSWGDEKLFF
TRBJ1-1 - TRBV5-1 CASSLVPGLNTEAFF
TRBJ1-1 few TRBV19 CATYRLAEAFF
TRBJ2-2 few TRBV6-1 CASRLTGNTGELFF
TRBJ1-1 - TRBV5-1 CASSSDRVLEAFF
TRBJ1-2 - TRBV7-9 CASSLDKLGVNYGYTF
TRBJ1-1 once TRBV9 CASSLGTGSRTEAFF